One and the same sample provided the 27 T cell receptor beta chains below, sequenced in a study of human T cells and chemical hapten exposure. TCRdb recomputed calls from the RACE reads with MiXCR, one row per CDR3 protein. The sample records tens of thousands of distinct CDR3 sequences, 10% to 13% being singletons. The time point is: patch test 1, 2 weeks after DPC sensitization. Described treatment: therapeutic diphenylcyclopropenone sensitization with weekly scalp DPC. The sample consisted of whole blood, taken in connection with sensitization to the hapten diphenylcyclopropenone (DPC). The source of these receptors is a man aged 40-49 years with alopecia areata. Some clones in this sample may be carry-over from other donors' samples.

The genes are TRBV25-1 and TRBJ2-7; D call uncertain. Germline values: CDR1 MGHDK, CDR2 SYGVNS. The CDR3 loop spans 14 amino acids. With 1 base removed from V and 5 bases from J, the gap between germline ends came to 12 bases. The DNA of the CDR3 is TGTGCCAGCAGTGAATCAGTCAGTATACACGAGCAGTACTTC. Protein product: CASSESVSIHEQYF.

This clonotype has at least ten counts. The chain carries TRBV7-2 and TRBJ1-5, with a possible D match to TRBD1 (5 bases). The CDR3 is 14 amino acids. Germline CDR1 reads SGHTA; CDR2 reads FQGNSA. With 2 bases removed from V and 6 bases from J, the gap between germline ends came to 11 bases. CDR3 in DNA: TGTGCCAGCAGCTTACAGGGAGGAGGTCAGCCCCAGCATTTT. Protein: CASSLQGGGQPQHF. Using reference TRBV7-2 and TRBJ1-5 for the parts outside the CDR3, the full variable domain is GAGVSQSPSNKVTEKGKDVELRCDPISGHTALYWYRQSLGQGLEFLIYFQGNSAPDKSGLPSDRFSAERTGGSVSTLTIQRTQQEDSAVYLCASSLQGGGQPQHFGDGTRLSIL.

This clonotype was observed many times. The chain couples TRBV4-1 to TRBJ1-1, with TRBD1 identical over 8 bases. CDR1 and CDR2 (germline): MGHRA, YSYEKL. V lost 6 bases, J lost 5 bases, and 5 bases stayed unmatched. The CDR3 length is 13 residues. CDR3 DNA sequence: TGCGCCAGCAGTGGACAGGGCGGAACTGAAGCTTTCTTT. This gives the protein CASSGQGGTEAFF.

Only a few counts were recorded for this clonotype. The J gene is TRBJ1-1, the V gene TRBV20-1; the D is unclear. V shed 1 base and J shed 8 bases, with 8 bases lying between them. The CDR3 contains 11 residues. From germline, CDR1 is DFQATT and CDR2 SNEGSKA (reference sequence). The CDR3 bases are TGCAGTGCTAGAGGTATAGAAGAAGCTTTCTTT. This sequence encodes CSARGIEEAFF.

This clonotype came up a few times. The chain uses TRBV29-1 and TRBJ1-5; the D is unclear. CDR1 and CDR2 from the germline V gene are SQVTM and ANQGSEA. The length of the CDR3 is 18 residues. V was clipped by 2 bases and J by 9 bases, with 29 bases between them. CDR3 coding DNA: TGCAGCGTTGAATGTTCCCACCGGACGAGGATAGCGGGCACGCCCCAGCATTTT. Encoded protein: CSVECSHRTRIAGTPQHF.

The chain carries TRBV15 and TRBJ1-1; D may be TRBD1 (5 bases). The V gene's germline CDR1 is LNHNV and CDR2 YYDKDF (reference sequence). The CDR3 length is 13 residues. Trimming took 3 bases from V and 1 from J, leaving 6 bases between them. The CDR3 nucleotides read TGTGCCACCAGCAGCGGGACGAACACTGAAGCTTTCTTT. Translation: CATSSGTNTEAFF.

At least ten counts were recorded for this clonotype. This chain connects TRBV28 to TRBJ1-5; D might be TRBD1 (5 bases). CDR1 MDHEN and CDR2 SYDVKM come from the germline V gene. The CDR3 length is 14 residues. Trimming took off 2 bases at V and 6 bases at J, with 11 bases between the two ends. The CDR3 region is CASSLHAGGQPQHF. In DNA form, the CDR3 reads TGTGCCAGCAGTTTACATGCCGGGGGTCAGCCCCAGCATTTT.

This clonotype occurred a few times. The CDR3 reads CASSAGEDRVFTDTQYF. The CDR3 nucleotides read TGTGCCAGCAGCGCTGGGGAGGACAGGGTTTTCACAGATACGCAGTATTTT. The chain joins TRBV9 to TRBJ2-3; 8 positions agree with TRBD1. The V and J ends lost 3 bases and 2 bases, in that order; junction bases with no gene match: 11. The length of the CDR3 is 17 residues. Germline CDR1 is SGDLS and CDR2 is YYNGEE.

This chain connects TRBV29-1 to TRBJ2-5; 7 bases line up with TRBD1. V shed 5 bases and J 5 bases; nucleotides not matched to a gene: 5. Germline loops: CDR1 SQVTM, CDR2 ANQGSEA. The CDR3 consists of 12 residues. The chain's CDR3 is CSVTRGLETQYF. DNA for the CDR3: TGCAGCGTTACGAGGGGGCTTGAGACCCAGTACTTC.

This chain links TRBV7-2 with TRBJ2-5; D not resolved. CDR3 length: 15 residues. V was clipped by 7 bases and J by 1 base, with 16 bases between them. Per the germline V gene, CDR1 is SGHTA and CDR2 is FQGNSA. The CDR3 here is CASTSPLEIQETQYF. The CDR3 region has the DNA TGTGCCAGCACCTCCCCTCTAGAGATCCAAGAGACCCAGTACTTC.

This clonotype showed up just a few times. V is TRBV28 and J is TRBJ2-5; 8 nucleotides align to TRBD2. Germline V lookup: CDR1 MDHEN, CDR2 SYDVKM. The trim removed 5 bases at V and 5 bases at J, leaving 7 bases unmatched. CDR3 length: 14 residues. The DNA of the CDR3 is TGTGCCAGCAGTCTAGCGGGCTATGGGGAGACCCAGTACTTC. It translates to CASSLAGYGETQYF.

V usage is TRBV6-5 and J usage is TRBJ1-1, with 8 bases matching TRBD1. Germline lookup yields CDR1 MNHEY and CDR2 SVGAGI. The CDR3 has 13 residues. V trimming: 6 bases; J trimming: 6 bases; junction bases outside the gene matches: 6. CDR3 amino acids: CASRDRGWAEAFF. Written as DNA, the CDR3 is TGTGCCAGCAGAGACAGGGGTTGGGCTGAAGCTTTCTTT.

In this sample, this clonotype turned up many times. The J gene is TRBJ1-5, the V gene TRBV20-1; D uncertain. V lost 5 bases and J lost 2, with 7 bases in between. Germline V gives CDR1 DFQATT, CDR2 SNEGSKA (reference sequence). The length of the CDR3 is 12 residues. The CDR3, as DNA: TGCAGTGCTTTACCCGGCAATCAGCCCCAGCATTTT. It yields the protein CSALPGNQPQHF.

The sample holds many counts of this clonotype. The V gene is TRBV27, the J gene TRBJ1-1; 8 bases are a match to TRBD1. Germline lookup yields CDR1 MNHEY and CDR2 SMNVEV (reference sequence). V lost 3 bases and J lost 1; bases outside the gene matches: 7. The CDR3 extends over 16 amino acids. The CDR3 region is CASSFSPGQENTEAFF. In DNA form, the CDR3 reads TGTGCCAGCAGTTTCTCCCCGGGACAGGAGAACACTGAAGCTTTCTTT.

This clonotype was detected only a few times. The chain links TRBV2 to TRBJ2-1; 15 bases are shared with TRBD2. After removal of 6 bases from V and 7 bases from J, the junction contained 4 bases not matched to a gene. The CDR3 covers 15 residues. CDR1 and CDR2 (germline): SNHLY, FYNNEI. The chain's CDR3 is CASRIGLAGGNEQFF. DNA of the CDR3: TGTGCCAGCAGAATAGGACTAGCGGGGGGGAATGAGCAGTTCTTC. The full variable domain, completed using reference TRBV2 and TRBJ2-1, is EPEVTQTPSHQVTQMGQEVILRCVPISNHLYFYWYRQILGQKVEFLVSFYNNEISEKSEIFDDQFSVERPDGSNFTLKIRSTKLEDSAMYFCASRIGLAGGNEQFFGPGTRLTVL.

The table lists this clonotype with many counts. This chain connects TRBV12-3 or TRBV12-4 to TRBJ1-1; D is unclear. V was pared by 6 bases and J by 5 bases, with 10 bases between. The CDR3 totals 12 residues. The CDR3 DNA is TGTGCCAGCAGCCAAAGGGTTACTGAAGCTTTCTTT. It yields the protein CASSQRVTEAFF.

This clonotype was recorded many times. The chain couples TRBV6-2 or TRBV6-3 to TRBJ1-2; TRBD1 is a possible D gene (5 bases). Trimming shortened V by 10 bases and J by 4 bases, and 22 bases separated the two germline ends. The CDR3 loop spans 15 amino acids. Germline loops: CDR1 MNHEY, CDR2 SVGEGT. CDR3 sequence reads: CATTRPPGFGYGYTF. As DNA, the CDR3 is TGTGCCACCACAAGGCCGCCAGGGTTCGGCTATGGCTACACCTTC.

This clonotype was detected ten times or more. The chain links TRBV7-2 to TRBJ2-5; TRBD1 is a possible D gene (6 bases). This CDR3 region has 15 residues. Germline V gene data show CDR1 as SGHTA and CDR2 as FQGNSA. The germline V and J ends were trimmed by 5 bases and 1 base, with 14 bases remaining between them. CDR3 in amino acids: CASSLQQGVQETQYF. The CDR3 DNA is TGTGCCAGCAGCCTACAACAGGGTGTCCAAGAGACCCAGTACTTC.

This clonotype has just a few counts. The chain recombines TRBV21-1 with TRBJ2-7; the table's TRBD2 call for D was not verified on the DNA. TRBV21-1 is shown as a pseudogene. This CDR3 has 14 residues. CDR3 in amino acids: CASNHSGNSYEQYV. The CDR3 DNA follows: TGTGCCAGCAACCATAGCGGGAACTCCTACGAGCAGTACGTC.

This clonotype was detected only a few times. The chain couples TRBV5-5 to TRBJ2-3; D might be TRBD1 (5 bases). This CDR3 has 17 amino acids. CDR1 SGHKS and CDR2 YYEKEE come from the germline V gene (reference sequence). Trimming removed 4 bases from V and 8 bases from J, with 26 bases in between. The CDR3 DNA reads TGTGCCAGCAGCGCATGGCCGGGCCCAGGGATCAACGGTACGCAGTATTTT. Protein: CASSAWPGPGINGTQYF.

The chain combines TRBV30 with TRBJ1-1; TRBD1 matches 7 bases. Looked up from germline, CDR1 is GTSNPN and CDR2 is SVGIG (reference sequence). V lost 3 bases to trimming and J lost 5 bases; unmatched junction nucleotides: 6. The CDR3 loop spans 13 amino acids. The CDR3 DNA follows: TGTGCCTGGAGCCGGACAGGATTAACTGAAGCTTTCTTT. This gives the protein CAWSRTGLTEAFF. Full variable domain (missing parts from reference TRBV30 and TRBJ1-1): SQTIHQWPATLVQPVGSPLSLECTVEGTSNPNLYWYRQAAGRGLQLLFYSVGIGQISSEVPQNLSASRPQDRQFILSSKKLLLSDSGFYLCAWSRTGLTEAFFGQGTRLTVV.

The gene calls are TRBV29-1 and TRBJ2-1; 7 bases line up with TRBD2. Trimming removed 4 bases from V and 3 bases from J; junction bases left unmatched: 6. CDR3 length equals 14 residues. Germline CDR1 and CDR2: SQVTM and ANQGSEA. Written as DNA, the CDR3 is TGCAGCGTTGGGCGGGAGACCAACTACAATGAGCAGTTCTTC. Translated: CSVGRETNYNEQFF.

The chain uses TRBV27 and TRBJ1-5; TRBD1 matches 7 bases. After removal of 2 bases from V and 4 bases from J, the junction contained 5 bases not matched to a gene. This CDR3 spans 15 amino acids. Germline-derived CDR1 and CDR2 are MNHEY and SMNVEV (reference sequence). The CDR3 loop reads CASSLRGTENQPQHF. Here the CDR3 DNA reads TGTGCCAGCAGTTTAAGAGGGACAGAAAATCAGCCCCAGCATTTT.

The table lists this clonotype with a few counts. The V and J genes are TRBV19 and TRBJ2-1, with 11 bases matching TRBD2. The CDR3 has 16 amino acids. The germline V gene has CDR1 LNHDA and CDR2 SQIVND (reference sequence). The junction had 7 bases not matched to a gene; V was cut back by 5 bases and J by 4 bases. The CDR3 DNA follows: TGTGCCAGTAGTGGAACTAGCGGGAGAAATTACAATGAGCAGTTCTTC. Translating it yields CASSGTSGRNYNEQFF.

The rearrangement uses TRBV24-1 and TRBJ1-5; 8 bases line up with TRBD1. Germline-derived CDR1 and CDR2 are KGHDR and SFDVKD. The CDR3 contains 12 residues. V lost 9 bases and J lost 7; bases outside the gene matches: 4. The CDR3, as DNA: TGTGCCACCGGACAGGGACTCCAGCCCCAGCATTTT. Protein sequence: CATGQGLQPQHF.

The chain is built from TRBV14 and TRBJ2-1, with a possible D match to TRBD1 (6 bases). The CDR3 length is 15 residues. Trimming took 4 bases from V and 6 from J, leaving 16 bases between them. Germline loops: CDR1 SGHDN, CDR2 FVKESK. CDR3 residues: CASSRGGAFLNEQFF. The DNA for the CDR3 is TGTGCCAGCAGCCGTGGGGGCGCCTTCCTCAATGAGCAGTTCTTC.

This clonotype has only a few counts. This chain links TRBV4-2 with TRBJ1-2, with TRBD1 identical over 8 bases. Losses at the gene ends were 2 bases for V and 4 bases for J; bases not matched to a gene: 6. Germline lookup yields CDR1 LGHNA and CDR2 YNFKEQ. CDR3 length: 15 amino acids. CDR3 region: CASSQKQGEIYGYTF. As DNA, the CDR3 is TGTGCCAGCAGCCAAAAACAGGGGGAGATCTATGGCTACACCTTC.